This is a list of T cell receptor beta chains from one sample in a study of T cell responses to AZD1222 COVID-19 vaccine. This table comes from immunoSEQ multiplex PCR, and its TCRdb copy is limited to in-frame clones, with some not included. The sample has about 130,000 clones, 92% seen once. The material sequenced was peripheral blood, taken on day 0 of AZD1222 vaccination. The receptors were gathered from an adult in good health. Both conserved end residues are part of each CDR3. The order of the fields is D gene, V gene, J gene, clone size, CDR3 length, CDR3 protein, CDR3 DNA. D genes are given only for firm matches. Only part of the rows carry a size: once, few, many, or a class if the clone is expanded.

D: -
V: TRBV11-2
J: TRBJ1-1
size: -
length: 14
CDR3: CASTTGRVNTEAFF
DNA: TGTGCCAGCACCACGGGGCGGGTGAACACTGAAGCTTTCTTT

D: -
V: TRBV7-2
J: TRBJ1-2
size: few
length: 14
CDR3: CASSLRDRTYGYTF
DNA: TGTGCCAGCAGCTTAAGAGACAGAACCTATGGCTACACCTTC

D: TRBD1
V: TRBV9
J: TRBJ2-5
size: -
length: 16
CDR3: CASSVGLTGAGETQYF
DNA: TGTGCCAGCAGCGTAGGCCTAACAGGGGCTGGAGAGACCCAGTACTTC

D: -
V: TRBV18
J: TRBJ2-1
size: -
length: 17
CDR3: CASSPPNTANGYNEQFF
DNA: TGTGCCAGCTCACCACCGAATACAGCCAATGGGTACAATGAGCAGTTCTTC

D: TRBD1
V: TRBV5-1
J: TRBJ1-3
size: -
length: 15
CDR3: CASSSTGTVGNTIYF
DNA: TGCGCCAGCAGCTCTACCGGGACAGTTGGAAACACCATATATTTT

D: TRBD1
V: TRBV6-4
J: TRBJ1-4
size: -
length: 17
CDR3: CASIPGTAYATNEKLFF
DNA: TGTGCCAGCATCCCCGGGACAGCCTATGCAACTAATGAAAAACTGTTTTTT

D: -
V: TRBV15
J: TRBJ2-5
size: -
length: 15
CDR3: CATSPPAPGVRSQYF
DNA: TGTGCCACCAGCCCCCCGGCCCCAGGGGTTCGTTCCCAGTACTTC

D: -
V: TRBV4-3
J: TRBJ1-5
size: few
length: 15
CDR3: CASSQLAGSNQPQHF
DNA: TGCGCCAGCAGCCAACTGGCAGGTAGCAATCAGCCCCAGCATTTT

D: -
V: TRBV19
J: TRBJ2-7
size: once
length: 15
CDR3: CASSVARDVAYEQYF
DNA: TGTGCCAGTAGCGTGGCCCGGGACGTAGCCTACGAGCAGTACTTC

D: -
V: TRBV6-2/TRBV6-3
J: TRBJ1-2
size: -
length: 14
CDR3: CASSLDGAVRGYTF
DNA: TGTGCCAGCAGTCTAGACGGAGCGGTGCGAGGCTACACCTTC

D: TRBD1
V: TRBV7-2
J: TRBJ1-1
size: -
length: 13
CDR3: CASSTQGQGGAFF
DNA: TGTGCCAGCAGCACGCAAGGACAGGGCGGCGCTTTCTTT

D: TRBD1
V: TRBV5-1
J: TRBJ1-2
size: -
length: 14
CDR3: CASSSSDRGVSYTF
DNA: TGCGCCAGCAGCTCCTCTGACAGGGGAGTAAGCTACACCTTC

D: TRBD1
V: TRBV5-5
J: TRBJ1-5
size: -
length: 15
CDR3: CASSLRDSLYQPQHF
DNA: TGTGCCAGCAGCTTAAGGGACAGCCTTTATCAGCCCCAGCATTTT

D: -
V: TRBV18
J: TRBJ2-5
size: many
length: 12
CDR3: CASSPLAETQYF
DNA: TGTGCCAGCTCACCCCTCGCGGAGACCCAGTACTTC

D: TRBD1
V: TRBV19
J: TRBJ1-2
size: -
length: 19
CDR3: CASSIDLLGQGLPYYGYTF
DNA: TGTGCCAGTAGTATAGATCTATTGGGACAGGGACTCCCCTACTATGGCTACACCTTC

D: TRBD2
V: TRBV4-3
J: TRBJ2-7
size: -
length: 16
CDR3: CASSQEVAGSSYEQYF
DNA: TGCGCCAGCAGCCAAGAGGTAGCGGGGAGCTCCTACGAGCAGTACTTC

D: -
V: TRBV2
J: TRBJ2-7
size: -
length: 15
CDR3: CASGGRAGAAYEQYF
DNA: TGTGCCAGCGGGGGTCGGGCGGGGGCAGCCTACGAGCAGTACTTC

D: -
V: TRBV9
J: TRBJ2-7
size: -
length: 14
CDR3: CASSARTDAYEQYF
DNA: TGTGCCAGCAGCGCCCGGACAGACGCCTACGAGCAGTACTTC

D: -
V: TRBV7-2
J: TRBJ2-1
size: -
length: 15
CDR3: CASSIVEWGYNEQFF
DNA: TGTGCCAGCAGCATTGTGGAATGGGGGTACAATGAGCAGTTCTTC

D: -
V: TRBV12-3/TRBV12-4
J: TRBJ2-7
size: -
length: 13
CDR3: CASSLGPRGEQYF
DNA: TGTGCCAGCAGTTTGGGCCCCCGAGGGGAGCAGTACTTC

D: -
V: TRBV6-5
J: TRBJ1-2
size: -
length: 13
CDR3: CASTEGGNYGYTF
DNA: TGTGCCAGCACCGAAGGGGGGAACTATGGCTACACCTTC